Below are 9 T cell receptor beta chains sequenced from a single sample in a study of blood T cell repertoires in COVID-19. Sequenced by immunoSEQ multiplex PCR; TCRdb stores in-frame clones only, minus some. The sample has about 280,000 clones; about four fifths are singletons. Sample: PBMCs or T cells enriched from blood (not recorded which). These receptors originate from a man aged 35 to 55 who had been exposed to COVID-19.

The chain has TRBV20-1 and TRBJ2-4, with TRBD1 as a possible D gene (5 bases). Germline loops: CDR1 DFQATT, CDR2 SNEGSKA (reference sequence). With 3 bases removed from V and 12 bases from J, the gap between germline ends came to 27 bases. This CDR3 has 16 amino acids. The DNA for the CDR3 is TGCAGTGCTAGTTCGGCGACAGCCATGGGTCCCCTTACTCAGTACTTC. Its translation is CSASSATAMGPLTQYF.

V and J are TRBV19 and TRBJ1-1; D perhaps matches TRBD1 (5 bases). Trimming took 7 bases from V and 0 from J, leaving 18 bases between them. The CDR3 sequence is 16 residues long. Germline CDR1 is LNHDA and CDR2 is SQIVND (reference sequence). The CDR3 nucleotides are TGTGCCAGTACGGTGACAGAATACTATGTGAACACTGAAGCTTTCTTT. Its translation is CASTVTEYYVNTEAFF.

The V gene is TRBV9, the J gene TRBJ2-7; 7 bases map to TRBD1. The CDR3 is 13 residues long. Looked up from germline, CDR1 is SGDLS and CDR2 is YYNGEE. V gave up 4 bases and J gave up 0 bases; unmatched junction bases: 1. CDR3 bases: TGTGCCAGCAGCCAGGGGGTCTCCTACGAGCAGTACTTC. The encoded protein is CASSQGVSYEQYF.

The CDR3: CASSFSSGGRKNIQYF. The CDR3 region has the DNA TGTGCCAGCAGCTTCTCAAGCGGGGGGAGGAAAAACATTCAGTACTTC. V usage is TRBV5-6 and J usage is TRBJ2-4, with 9 bases aligning to TRBD2. CDR1 and CDR2 (germline): SGHDT, YYEEEE. The V and J ends lost 2 bases and 4 bases, in that order; junction bases with no gene match: 7. The CDR3 has 16 residues.

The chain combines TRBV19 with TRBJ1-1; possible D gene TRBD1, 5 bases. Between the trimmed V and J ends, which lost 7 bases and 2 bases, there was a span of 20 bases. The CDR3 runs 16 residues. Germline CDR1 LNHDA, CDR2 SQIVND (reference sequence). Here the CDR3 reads CASIPPRGLRNTEAFF. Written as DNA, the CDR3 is TGTGCCAGTATCCCACCACGGGGACTTCGTAACACTGAAGCTTTCTTT.

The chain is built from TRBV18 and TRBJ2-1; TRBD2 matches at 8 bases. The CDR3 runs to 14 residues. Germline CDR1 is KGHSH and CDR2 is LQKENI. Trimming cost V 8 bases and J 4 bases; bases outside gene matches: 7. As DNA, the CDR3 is TGTGCCAGCGGGACTAGTTCCCCTTACAATGAGCAGTTCTTC. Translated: CASGTSSPYNEQFF.

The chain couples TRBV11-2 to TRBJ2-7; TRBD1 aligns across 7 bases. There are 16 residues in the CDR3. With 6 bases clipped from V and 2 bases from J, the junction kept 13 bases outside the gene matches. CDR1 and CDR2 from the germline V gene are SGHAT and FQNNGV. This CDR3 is CASSLMMTGMPYEQYF. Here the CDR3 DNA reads TGTGCCAGCAGTTTGATGATGACAGGGATGCCCTACGAGCAGTACTTC.

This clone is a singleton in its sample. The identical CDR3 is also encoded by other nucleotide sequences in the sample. The CDR3 sequence is CASSEGGDYGYTF. In nucleotides, the CDR3 is TGTGCCAGCAGTGAAGGGGGGGACTATGGCTACACCTTC. The chain carries TRBV2 and TRBJ1-2; D is perhaps TRBD1 (5 bases). The CDR3 is made up of 13 amino acids. V was shortened by 1 base and J by 3 bases, with 6 bases between the two germline ends. Germline V gene sequence: CDR1 SNHLY, CDR2 FYNNEI.

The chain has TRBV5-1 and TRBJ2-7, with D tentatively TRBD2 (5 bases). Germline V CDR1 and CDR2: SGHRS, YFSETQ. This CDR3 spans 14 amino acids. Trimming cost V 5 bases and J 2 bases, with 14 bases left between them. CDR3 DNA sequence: TGCGCCAGCAGAGAGGGTGGCCCCACCTACGAGCAGTACTTC. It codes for CASREGGPTYEQYF.